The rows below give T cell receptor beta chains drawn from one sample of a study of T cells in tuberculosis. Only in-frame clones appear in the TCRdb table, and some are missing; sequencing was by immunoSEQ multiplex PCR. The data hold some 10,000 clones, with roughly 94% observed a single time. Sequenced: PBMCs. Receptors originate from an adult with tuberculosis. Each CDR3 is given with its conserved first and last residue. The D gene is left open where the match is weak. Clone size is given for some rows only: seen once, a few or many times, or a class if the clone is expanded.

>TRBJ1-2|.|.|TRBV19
TGTGCCAGTAGTATAGATCTGGCAACAGACTATGGCTACACCTTC
CASSIDLATDYGYTF
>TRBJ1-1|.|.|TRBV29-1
TGCAGCGTTTCCCAGAATGAATTCAGCACTGAAGCTTTCTTT
CSVSQNEFSTEAFF
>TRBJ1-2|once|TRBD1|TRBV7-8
TGTGCCAGCAGCTCACGGGCCGCAGGGGGCGCAAGCTATGGCTACACCTTC
CASSSRAAGGASYGYTF
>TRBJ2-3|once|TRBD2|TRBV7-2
TGTGCCAGCCTCATGGGACTAGCGTTCGCAGATACGCAGTATTTT
CASLMGLAFADTQYF
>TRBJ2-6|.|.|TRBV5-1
TGCGCCAGCAGCGGGGCGGGAACCGGGGCCAACGTCCTGACTTTC
CASSGAGTGANVLTF
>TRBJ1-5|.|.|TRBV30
TGTGCCTGGAGTAGGGGGAATCAGCCCCAGCATTTT
CAWSRGNQPQHF
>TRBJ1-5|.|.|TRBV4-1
TGCGCCAGCAGCTTTCTCGTCGGAGGTAGTGGTGCAGGTCAGCCCCAGCATTTT
CASSFLVGGSGAGQPQHF
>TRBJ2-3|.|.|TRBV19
TGTGCCACCCCGGGGGAAGGAGATACGCAGTATTTT
CATPGEGDTQYF
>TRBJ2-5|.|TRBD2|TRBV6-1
TGTGCCAGCTCAAGACTAGCGGGAGGTAGAGAGACCCAGTACTTC
CASSRLAGGRETQYF
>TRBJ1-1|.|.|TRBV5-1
TGCGCCAGCAGCTCTTCCCCGGGGAACACTGAAGCTTTCTTT
CASSSSPGNTEAFF
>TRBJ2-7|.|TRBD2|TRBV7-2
TGTGCCAGCAGCCCTACTAGCGGCGCCTACGAGCAGTACTTC
CASSPTSGAYEQYF